This T cell receptor beta chain appears in the sequencing data of a study of T-cell memory formation after mild COVID-19 (dated by TCRdb to about 2021). Regarding the study in general: TCR sequence clusters from the two donors were found to be largely donor specific. In a couple of donors, T-cell clones that expanded and contracted after mild COVID-19 were tracked by sequencing TCRalpha and TCRbeta repertoires over time. The cohort was made up of two young adult volunteers, one female and one male, who were previously healthy.

PBMCs were isolated by Ficoll-Paque density gradient centrifugation. Results the study describes overall, beyond this receptor: Balanced CD4/CD8 phenotypes were observed for clones contracting from day 15 to 85, whereas a bias towards CD4+ was observed for a second wave of clones expanding from day 15 to 37. The second-wave clones that peaked on day 37 were not confirmed to be SARS-CoV-2 specific. Some responding clones were found in pre-infection memory, which suggests that pre-existing cross-reactive memory T cells took part in the SARS-CoV-2 response. The study covered only a couple of mild cases, and larger cohorts including severe cases with pre-infection samples were considered necessary. Contracting CD4+ clones appeared mostly in the CM and EM memory subsets, whereas CD8+ clones were enriched in EMRA.

This clonotype was recorded a few times. Its cognate antigen has yet to be identified. Base quality data are lacking; no much larger clone is found one base away. CDR1 SGHAT and CDR2 FQNNGV were looked up in the germline V gene. From its cysteine to its phenylalanine, the CDR3 spans 13 amino acids. Only CDR3 DNA is held: 39 bases, read in frame from base 1. At the junction V is shortened by 1 base and J by 13 bases; bases outside the gene matches: 6. Reads for this sample came from an Illumina NovaSeq 6000. Using 5'RACE with constant-segment primers, TCRalpha and TCRbeta cDNA libraries were constructed, with sample barcodes and unique molecular identifiers added in the process. RNA was extracted from every sample with Trizol reagent. Library amplification was performed in two PCR steps, and a second sample barcode and Illumina TruSeq adapters were introduced in the second step. Sequencing of the libraries was done on an Illumina NovaSeq, producing 2 x 150 bp paired-end reads. For the original study's pipeline: With migec v1.2.7, reads were demultiplexed and then collapsed into UMI-guided consensus sequences. Using mixcr v2.1.11, the UMI consensuses were aligned to TRA and TRB V and J templates and assembled into clonotypes. A clonotype was counted as expanded or contracted only when both edgeR and NoisET called the clonotype significant, with the noise models trained on biological replicates. For edgeR calls, the cutoffs were a false discovery rate-adjusted p below 0.01 and a log2 fold-change threshold of 1. As an exploratory analysis of dynamics, max-normalized trajectories of the 1000 most abundant clonotypes were examined with PCA combined with hierarchical clustering. Each responding clone was given a CD4 or CD8 phenotype based on the CD4+ and CD8+ repertoires, which had been sequenced separately. In-frame beta chains were kept once TCRdb had trimmed the public reads at Q25 with fastp and called clones with MiXCR. One record per CDR3 amino acid sequence lists the most common genes and DNA. For this entry, the V and J calls and clone size follow TCRdb and not the study's own pipeline. The table for this sample lists some 120,000 distinct CDR3 sequences; about 6% of them were counted only once. The ten largest make up approximately 2.3% of the sample.

The rearranged segments are TRBV11-2 and TRBJ1-4, and 7 junction bases match TRBD1. The clonotype originates from an adult woman who had mild COVID-19 (a few samples of this study predate the infection). The sample titles of this study are shuffled in the database, so cell type and time point are left out; the donor was told from shared clones. Sequencing was carried out using PBMCs or a T cell subset sorted from them (not recorded which). The nucleotides read TGTGCCAGCAGCTTAGTGACAGGGCTTGGACTGTTTTTT. Its product reads: CASSLVTGLGLFF.